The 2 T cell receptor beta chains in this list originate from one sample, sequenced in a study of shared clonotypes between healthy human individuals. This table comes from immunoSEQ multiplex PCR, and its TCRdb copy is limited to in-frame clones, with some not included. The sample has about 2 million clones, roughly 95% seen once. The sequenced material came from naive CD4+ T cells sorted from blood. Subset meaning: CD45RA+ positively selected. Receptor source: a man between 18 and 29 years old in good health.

CDR3 loop: CASSLAVAPDGYTF. The CDR3 nucleotides read TGTGCCAGCAGCTTGGCGGTAGCGCCGGATGGCTACACCTTC. This chain links TRBV5-5 with TRBJ1-2; no clear D. The CDR3 is made up of 14 amino acids. Germline lookup yields CDR1 SGHKS and CDR2 YYEKEE (reference sequence). With 0 bases removed from V and 6 bases from J, the gap between germline ends came to 12 bases.

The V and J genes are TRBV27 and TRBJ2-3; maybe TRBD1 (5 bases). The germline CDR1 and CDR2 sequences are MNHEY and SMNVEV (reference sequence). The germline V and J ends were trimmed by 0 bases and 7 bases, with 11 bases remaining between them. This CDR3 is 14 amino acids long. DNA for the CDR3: TGTGCCAGCAGTTTATCGGACAAGACTTATACGCAGTATTTT. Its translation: CASSLSDKTYTQYF.